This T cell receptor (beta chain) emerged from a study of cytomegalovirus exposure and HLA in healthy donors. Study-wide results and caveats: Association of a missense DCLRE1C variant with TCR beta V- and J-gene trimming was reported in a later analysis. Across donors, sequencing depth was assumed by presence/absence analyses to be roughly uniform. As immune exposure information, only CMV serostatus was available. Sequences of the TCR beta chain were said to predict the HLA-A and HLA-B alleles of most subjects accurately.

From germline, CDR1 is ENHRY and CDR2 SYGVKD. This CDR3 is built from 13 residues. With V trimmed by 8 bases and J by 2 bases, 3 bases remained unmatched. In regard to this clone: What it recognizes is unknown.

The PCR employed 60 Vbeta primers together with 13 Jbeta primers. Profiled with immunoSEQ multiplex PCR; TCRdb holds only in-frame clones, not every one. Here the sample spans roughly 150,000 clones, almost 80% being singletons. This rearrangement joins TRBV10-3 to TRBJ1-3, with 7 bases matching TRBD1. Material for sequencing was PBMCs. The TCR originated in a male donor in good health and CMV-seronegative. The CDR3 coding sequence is TGTGCCATCGGAACAGGGGCTGGAAACACCATATATTTT. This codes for CAIGTGAGNTIYF.